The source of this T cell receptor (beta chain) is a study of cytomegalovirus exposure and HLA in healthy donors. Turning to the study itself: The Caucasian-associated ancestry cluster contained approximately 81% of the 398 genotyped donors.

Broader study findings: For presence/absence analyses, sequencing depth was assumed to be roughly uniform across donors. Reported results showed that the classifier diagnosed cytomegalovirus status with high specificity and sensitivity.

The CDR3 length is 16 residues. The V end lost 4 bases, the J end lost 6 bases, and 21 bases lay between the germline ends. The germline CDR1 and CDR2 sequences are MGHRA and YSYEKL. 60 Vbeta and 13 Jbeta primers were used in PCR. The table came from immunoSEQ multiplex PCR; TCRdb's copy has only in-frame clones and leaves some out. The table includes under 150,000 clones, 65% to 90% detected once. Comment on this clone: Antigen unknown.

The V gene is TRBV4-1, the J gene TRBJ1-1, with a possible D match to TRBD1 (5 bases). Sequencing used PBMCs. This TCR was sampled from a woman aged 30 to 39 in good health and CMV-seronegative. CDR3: CASSLPAGGWDAEAFF. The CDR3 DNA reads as TGCGCCAGCAGCCTCCCCGCGGGGGGGTGGGACGCTGAAGCTTTCTTT.